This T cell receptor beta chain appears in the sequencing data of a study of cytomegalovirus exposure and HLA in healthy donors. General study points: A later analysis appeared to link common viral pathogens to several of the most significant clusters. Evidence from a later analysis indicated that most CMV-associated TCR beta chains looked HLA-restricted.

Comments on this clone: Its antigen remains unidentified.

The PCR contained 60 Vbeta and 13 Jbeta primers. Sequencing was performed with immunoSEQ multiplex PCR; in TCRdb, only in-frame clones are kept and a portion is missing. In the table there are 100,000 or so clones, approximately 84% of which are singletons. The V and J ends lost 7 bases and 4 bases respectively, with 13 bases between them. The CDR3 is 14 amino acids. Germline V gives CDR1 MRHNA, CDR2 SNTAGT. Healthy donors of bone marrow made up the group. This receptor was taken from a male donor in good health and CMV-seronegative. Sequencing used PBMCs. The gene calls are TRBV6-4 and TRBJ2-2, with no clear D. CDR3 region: CASTPRPGTGELFF. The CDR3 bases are TGTGCCAGCACCCCACGTCCGGGCACCGGGGAGCTGTTTTTT.